This TCR beta chain was found in a study of OX40 agonist ivuxolimab in advanced cancers. Overall study context: Patient treatment consisted of intravenous ivuxolimab administration every 2 weeks at 0.01 to 10 mg/kg. Having had anti-PD-1, anti-PD-L1 or anti-CTLA-4 therapy before was allowed, and around 44% had some.

The CDR3 spans 14 residues. CDR1 is SNHLY and CDR2 is FYNNEI in the germline V gene. V shed 6 bases and J shed 3 bases, with 13 bases lying between them. TCRdb's copy holds only in-frame clones and misses some; the assay was immunoSEQ multiplex PCR. The sample shows approximately 58,000 clones, approximately 79% of them seen only once. The chain employs TRBV2 and TRBJ2-3, with no clear D. Sequenced material: CD4+ or CD8+ T cells sorted from blood, taken in a trial of the OX40 agonist ivuxolimab. The TCR comes from an adult with an advanced solid tumor such as melanoma, head and neck, liver or kidney cancer. The CDR3: CASSPVAATDTQYF. For the CDR3, the DNA is TGTGCCAGCAGCCCCGTTGCAGCAACAGATACGCAGTATTTT.